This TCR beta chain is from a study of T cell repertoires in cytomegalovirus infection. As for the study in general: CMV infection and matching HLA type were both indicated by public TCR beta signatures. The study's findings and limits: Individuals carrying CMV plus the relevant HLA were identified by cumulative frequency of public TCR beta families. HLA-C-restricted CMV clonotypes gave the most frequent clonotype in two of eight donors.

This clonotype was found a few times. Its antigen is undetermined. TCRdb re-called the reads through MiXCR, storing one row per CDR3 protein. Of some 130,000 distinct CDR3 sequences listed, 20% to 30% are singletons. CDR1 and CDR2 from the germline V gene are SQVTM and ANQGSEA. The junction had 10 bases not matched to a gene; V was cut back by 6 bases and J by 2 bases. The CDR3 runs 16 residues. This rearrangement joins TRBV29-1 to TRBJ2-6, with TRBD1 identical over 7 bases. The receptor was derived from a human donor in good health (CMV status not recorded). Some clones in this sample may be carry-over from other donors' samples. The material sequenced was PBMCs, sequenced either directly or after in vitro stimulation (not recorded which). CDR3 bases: TGCAGCGTCGTGACAGGGTCTCTGGCTGGGGCCAACGTCCTGACTTTC. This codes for CSVVTGSLAGANVLTF.